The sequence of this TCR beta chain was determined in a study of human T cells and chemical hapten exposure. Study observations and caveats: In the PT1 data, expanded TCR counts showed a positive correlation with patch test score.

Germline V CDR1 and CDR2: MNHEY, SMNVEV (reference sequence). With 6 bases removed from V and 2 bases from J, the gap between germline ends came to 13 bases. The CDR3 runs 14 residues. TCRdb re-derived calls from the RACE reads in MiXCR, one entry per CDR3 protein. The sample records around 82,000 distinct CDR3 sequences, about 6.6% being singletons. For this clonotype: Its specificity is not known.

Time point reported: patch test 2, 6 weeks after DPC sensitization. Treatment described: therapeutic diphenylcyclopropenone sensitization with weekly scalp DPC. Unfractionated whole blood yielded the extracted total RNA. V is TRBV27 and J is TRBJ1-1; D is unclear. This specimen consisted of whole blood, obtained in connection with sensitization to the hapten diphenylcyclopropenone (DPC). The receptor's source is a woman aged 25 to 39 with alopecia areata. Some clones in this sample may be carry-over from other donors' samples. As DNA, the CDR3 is TGTGCCAGCAGGGGGATAAGAGTTAACACTGAAGCTTTCTTT. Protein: CASRGIRVNTEAFF.